This TCR beta chain derives from a study of graft-versus-host responses after intestinal transplantation. Overall study context: Recipients across the board were started on anti-thymocyte globulin induction, then kept on tacrolimus and steroids for approximately three years.

The germline V gene has CDR1 LNHNV and CDR2 YYDKDF (reference sequence). The V end was cut by 1 base, the J end by 0 bases, with 13 bases between. The CDR3 spans 16 residues. Study results and caveats: GvH clones detected in recipient marrow included some appearing first in ileum or blood.

The count of this clone is one. This table comes from immunoSEQ multiplex PCR, and its TCRdb copy is limited to in-frame clones, with some not included. The sample contains roughly 16,000 clones, 30% to 40% of which appear only once. Plating combined some 200,000 CFSE-labeled responder cells with some 200,000 irradiated, violet-dye-labeled stimulator cells. V gene TRBV15 combines with J gene TRBJ2-7; D is unresolved. The clonotype originates from a human patient who received an intestinal transplant. Specimen: alloreactive CD8+ T cells from a mixed lymphocyte reaction culture, collected before intestinal transplant. The subset denotes: CFSE-low proliferating T cells sorted from approximately 6-day pre-transplant mixed lymphocyte reaction (GvH or HvG direction). The CDR3 sequence is CATSRVYGLPSYEQYF. The CDR3 DNA reads TGTGCCACCAGCAGAGTTTACGGGCTCCCCTCCTACGAGCAGTACTTC.